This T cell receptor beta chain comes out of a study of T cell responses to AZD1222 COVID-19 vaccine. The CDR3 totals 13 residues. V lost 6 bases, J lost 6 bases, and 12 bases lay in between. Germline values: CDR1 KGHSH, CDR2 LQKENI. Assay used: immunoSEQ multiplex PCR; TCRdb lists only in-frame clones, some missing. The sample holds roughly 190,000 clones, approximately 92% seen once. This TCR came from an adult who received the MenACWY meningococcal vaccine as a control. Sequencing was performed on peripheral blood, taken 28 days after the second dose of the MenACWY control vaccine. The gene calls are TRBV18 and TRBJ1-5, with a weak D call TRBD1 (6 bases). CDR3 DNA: TGTGCCAGCTCGGACAGCCCGGGTCAGCCCCAGCATTTT. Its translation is CASSDSPGQPQHF.